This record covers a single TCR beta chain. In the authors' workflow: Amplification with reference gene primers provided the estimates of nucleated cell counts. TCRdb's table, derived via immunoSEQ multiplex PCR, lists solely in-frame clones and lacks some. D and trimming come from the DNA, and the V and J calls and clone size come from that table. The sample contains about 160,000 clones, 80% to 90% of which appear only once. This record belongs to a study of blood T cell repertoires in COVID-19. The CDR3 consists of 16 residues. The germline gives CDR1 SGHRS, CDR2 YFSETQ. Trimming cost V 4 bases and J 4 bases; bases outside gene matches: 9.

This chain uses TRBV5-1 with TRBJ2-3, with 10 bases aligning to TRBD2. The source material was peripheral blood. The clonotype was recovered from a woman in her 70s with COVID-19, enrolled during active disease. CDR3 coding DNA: TGCGCCAGCAGCCCCAACAGCGGGGGGGCATCAGATACGCAGTATTTT. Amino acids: CASSPNSGGASDTQYF. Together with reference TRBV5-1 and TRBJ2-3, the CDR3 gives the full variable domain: KAGVTQTPRYLIKTRGQQVTLSCSPISGHRSVSWYQQTPGQGLQFLFEYFSETQRNKGNFPGRFSGRQFSNSRSEMNVSTLELGDSALYLCASSPNSGGASDTQYFGPGTRLTVL.